The 9 T cell receptor beta chains presented below share a single source sample, sequenced in a study of T-cell memory formation after mild COVID-19. One entry per CDR3 protein results from TCRdb running MiXCR on the 5' RACE reads. Among under 700,000 distinct CDR3 sequences listed, just over 20% were seen once. The specimen sequenced was PBMCs or a T cell subset sorted from them (not recorded which). These TCRs come from an adult woman who had mild COVID-19 (a few samples of this study predate the infection). Cell type and time point are not known.

The V gene is TRBV3-1, the J gene TRBJ2-2; D is unresolved. The CDR3 has 14 amino acids. CDR1 and CDR2 (germline): LGHDT, YNNKEL (reference sequence). V lost 1 base and J lost 1, with 4 bases in between. The CDR3 nucleotides are TGTGCCAGCAGCCAAGTGATGAACACCGGGGAGCTGTTTTTT. This sequence encodes CASSQVMNTGELFF.

This clonotype showed up just a few times. This rearrangement joins TRBV5-1 to TRBJ2-7; TRBD1 agrees at 8 bases. Germline CDR1 and CDR2: SGHRS and YFSETQ. With 4 bases clipped from V and 6 bases from J, the junction kept 6 bases outside the gene matches. CDR3 length: 13 amino acids. The CDR3 sequence: CASSADRASEQYF. The CDR3 region has the DNA TGCGCCAGCAGCGCGGACAGGGCAAGCGAGCAGTACTTC.

The chain has TRBV7-2 and TRBJ2-7; perhaps TRBD2 as D (6 bases). This CDR3 region has 15 residues. Trimming took 6 bases from V and 0 from J, leaving 15 bases between them. CDR1 is SGHTA and CDR2 is FQGNSA in the germline V gene. The CDR3 protein is CASSSFSGVSYEQYF. As DNA, the CDR3 is TGTGCCAGCAGTTCTTTTAGCGGAGTCTCCTACGAGCAGTACTTC. Full variable domain (missing parts from reference TRBV7-2 and TRBJ2-7): GAGVSQSPSNKVTEKGKDVELRCDPISGHTALYWYRQSLGQGLEFLIYFQGNSAPDKSGLPSDRFSAERTGGSVSTLTIQRTQQEDSAVYLCASSSFSGVSYEQYFGPGTRLTVT.

The V gene is TRBV5-4, the J gene TRBJ2-3, with 12 bases aligning to TRBD2. The length of the CDR3 is 15 residues. Germline-derived CDR1 and CDR2 are SGHNT and YYREEE (reference sequence). The V segment lost 4 bases and the J segment 3 bases; nucleotides outside the gene matches: 3. As DNA, the CDR3 is TGTGCCAGCAGCCCTAGCGGGGGGGCGACAGATACGCAGTATTTT. It yields the protein CASSPSGGATDTQYF.

This clonotype has only a few counts. This chain uses TRBV6-5 with TRBJ1-1; D is ambiguous. The CDR3 has 15 residues. Germline lookup yields CDR1 MNHEY and CDR2 SVGAGI. V shed 0 bases and J shed 0 bases, with 8 bases lying between them. CDR3 nucleotides: TGTGCCAGCAGTTACTCTGGAGTCCTGAACACTGAAGCTTTCTTT. Encoded protein: CASSYSGVLNTEAFF.

This clonotype was recorded a few times. V usage is TRBV7-2 and J usage is TRBJ2-5; 7 bases agree with TRBD1. V lost 5 bases to trimming and J lost 6 bases; unmatched junction nucleotides: 9. CDR3 length: 14 residues. Per the germline V gene, CDR1 is SGHTA and CDR2 is FQGNSA. For the CDR3, the DNA is TGTGCCAGCAGCCCACAGGGGCCTGGGAAGACCCAGTACTTC. As protein: CASSPQGPGKTQYF.

V and J are TRBV3-1 and TRBJ1-1; D unresolved. The V gene lost 0 bases and the J gene lost 13 bases, with 15 bases spanning the gap. The CDR3 loop spans 13 amino acids. Per the germline V gene, CDR1 is LGHDT and CDR2 is YNNKEL (reference sequence). The CDR3 nucleotides read TGTGCCAGCAGCCAAGAGGGGAGTCCCCGGGGTTTCTTT. Encoded protein: CASSQEGSPRGFF.

The chain joins TRBV7-8 to TRBJ2-3, with D perhaps matching TRBD1 or TRBD2 (6 bases each). Germline lookup yields CDR1 SGHVS and CDR2 FQNEAQ. V dropped 8 bases and J dropped 6 bases, with 18 bases sitting between them. The CDR3 covers 14 residues. The CDR3 here is CASGARGLGDTQYF. In nucleotides, the CDR3 is TGTGCCAGCGGGGCCAGGGGACTTGGGGATACGCAGTATTTT.

This clonotype has only a few counts. The chain recombines TRBV20-1 with TRBJ1-5; D not resolved. Trimming stripped 3 bases from V and 3 bases from J, with 18 bases between. Germline loops: CDR1 DFQATT, CDR2 SNEGSKA (reference sequence). The CDR3 spans 16 residues. This chain's CDR3 is CSASEGTLGVNQPQHF. The DNA of the CDR3 is TGCAGTGCTAGTGAGGGTACTTTGGGTGTCAATCAGCCCCAGCATTTT.